This TCR beta chain was sequenced for a study of cytomegalovirus exposure and HLA in healthy donors (dated by TCRdb to 2017 to 2019). Context from the whole study: In an earlier analysis of some 550 of the donors, less than 350 Gb of sequence data and some 100 million unique TCR beta sequences from about 179 million T cells were reported. Approximately 300 gigabases of sequencing data and around 87 million unique TCR sequences were included in an early release covering roughly 600 HLA-typed donors. Of the 300 to 500 genotyped donors, more than 75% were placed in the genetic ancestry cluster associated with self-reported Caucasian donors. The study was designed to test whether signatures of past pathogen exposure could be identified by cataloging public T cell receptors. The study used immunosequencing to profile the T cell repertoires of approximately 630 subjects and linked those repertoires to cytomegalovirus serostatus. In addition to the first cohort of 666 subjects, a separate validation cohort of some 120 different subjects was used. To predict cytomegalovirus infection status, the study brought together high-throughput TCR immunosequencing, statistical association of individual TCRs with disease status, and machine learning. To study patterns of TCR occurrence, a later analysis re-analyzed previously published TCR beta repertoires from 500 to 850 donors and added high-resolution HLA genotyping. In the later analysis, no new phenotypic data were used to find candidate immune exposures; instead, reliance was placed on TCR beta sequences and their occurrence across donors. An earlier analysis of nearly 600 of the donors applied high-throughput TCR beta sequencing to assess whether each TCR beta V gene segment acted as functional or pseudogenic. Alongside the repertoire data, information on donor age, sex, ethnicity and CMV serostatus was compiled. A later genetic analysis took genome-wide SNP genotypes for about three fifths of the 666 donors and used that subset as a discovery cohort. Every discovery cohort repertoire had been produced on one sequencing platform. Both class I and class II loci were covered by HLA typing, at four-digit resolution. The number of donors typed differed by locus, with about 629-640 for A, B, C, DRB1 and DQB1, roughly 520 for DQA1, 600 to 610 for DPA1, and approximately 470 for DPB1. A few DR-DQ haplotypes were treated as single units for association and clustering because of strong linkage in the cohort. Across 300 to 500 genotyped donors of the cohort, an average of approximately 240,000 unique TCR beta nucleotide sequences per donor were sequenced, and roughly 17% of those sequences were non-productive. Study-level results and caveats: At a false discovery rate of 0.05, a later analysis linked under 20,000 TCR beta sequences to specific HLA alleles. A cluster of highly shared sequence variants was judged likely to be a technical artifact of the sequencing pipeline. Because the 87-base-pair reads could not distinguish some IMGT-functional V segments, including TRBV6-2 and TRBV6-3, those segments were excluded. Because HLA typing was unavailable for some donors at each locus, only the typed subset was used in association tests. Immune exposure information for the cohort was limited to CMV serostatus. A few of the identified cytomegalovirus-associated TCR beta chains were confirmed in vitro to be specific for cytomegalovirus antigens. According to a later analysis, TCR association rates differed among HLA loci, with DRB1 alleles showing the most associated TCRs and HLA-C alleles showing the fewest. In a later genetic analysis, a missense DCLRE1C variant was associated with V-gene and J-gene trimming of TCR beta chains, and the association was replicated in an independent cohort. The study listed 150 to 200 TCR beta chains as associated with cytomegalovirus. Several of the top co-occurrence clusters appeared to be linked to parvovirus B19, influenza, CMV and Epstein-Barr virus, according to a later analysis. Strong co-occurrence of HLA alleles, especially DR and DQ, made assigning TCR associations to individual alleles difficult. According to a later analysis, most CMV-associated TCR beta chains appeared to be HLA-restricted, and the HLA associations seemed to be driven largely by CMV exposure. Broadly in line with IMGT annotations, most TCR beta V segments showed up in productive rearrangements about 87% or about 30% of the time in an earlier analysis of some 590 of the donors. Correlated functional status among segregating V segments might reflect linkage disequilibrium, but an unknown experimental factor could not be ruled out. Because counts were too low, more than 15 rarely observed V segments, including chromosome 9 orphons, were left out of the earlier analysis of over 550 of the donors. A further reported finding was that TCR beta sequences accurately predicted the HLA-A and HLA-B alleles for most subjects in the first cohort. Compared with equally common non-associated chains, HLA-associated TCR beta chains in a later analysis were more clonally expanded and had lower generation probabilities. In this cohort, only TCR beta chains were sequenced, and detectable features were limited by the absence of alpha or paired-chain data. The presence/absence analyses assumed that sequencing depth was roughly uniform across donors, and that assumption may not be true. The authors suggested that the approach could potentially be extended to other disease states and immunological phenotypes. Cytomegalovirus status was reported to be diagnosed by the classifier with high specificity and sensitivity in both the original and validation cohorts. Most TCR sequences were seen in very few donors, while some public TCRs were found in many individuals. A later genetic analysis reported fewer N-insertions in productive TCRs among donors in an Asian-associated ancestry cluster than the roughly 670-donor mean.

The library was prepared using the immunoSEQ multiplex PCR assay. The multiplex PCR relied on a mix of 60 forward primers for TCR Vbeta segments and 13 reverse primers for TCR Jbeta segments. Amplification of the CDR3 region of rearranged TCR beta genes was performed with a multiplex PCR assay on genomic DNA. On the Illumina HiSeq System, the amplified TCR beta libraries were sequenced as 87-base-pair reads. As for the authors' bioinformatics: Across the 700 or so repertoires, a later analysis counted tens of millions of unique TCR beta chains, approximately 10 million of which were shared by at least two donors. To remove PCR and sequencing errors, raw reads were error-corrected and collapsed into unique sequences using a nearest-neighbor algorithm that merged closely related sequences. CDR3 sequences were aligned to IMGT reference sequences to assign V, D and J gene segments. For a sequence to be retained, a match of at least six nucleotides was required to both a V gene segment and a J gene segment. Rearrangements were classified as productive when the CDR3 lacked stop codons and remained in frame with V and J, and all other rearrangements were classified as non-productive. Following IMGT convention, CDR3 was defined as the stretch from the second conserved V-encoded cysteine up to the conserved J-encoded phenylalanine. In an earlier analysis of around 570 of the donors, sequences lacking an unambiguous match to a single V gene segment were excluded. In an earlier analysis of approximately 590 of the donors, a V segment was called functional when productive rearrangements were above 56.7%, and segregating when the standard deviation between donors exceeded 5%. A statistical classification framework was built to diagnose cytomegalovirus status from the catalog of TCR beta chain sequences. In a later analysis, TCR nucleotide sequences were compared against IMGT/GENE-DB human TR gene sequences so that V and J genes could be assigned. In a later analysis, CDR3 sequences and most-parsimonious VDJ recombination scenarios were assigned using the TCRdist pipeline. In a later analysis, every TCR beta chain was defined by the combination of its CDR3 amino acid sequence and its V-gene family, and reads without a unique V-gene family were dropped. As a way to deal with suspected cross-contamination and a sequencing artifact, a later analysis dropped hundreds of nucleotide sequences that were highly shared and had low generation probability. In a later analysis, a clonal expansion index for each public chain was calculated from normalized within-repertoire ranks of inferred template counts. A later analysis computed generation probabilities with a VDJ recombination model fitted to out-of-frame rearrangements, and checked the results against IGoR. Hypergeometric tests were used in a later analysis to score TCR-TCR, TCR-HLA and TCR-CMV co-occurrence, with a repertoire-size bias correction applied to the TCR pairs. A later analysis estimated false discovery rates by permuting HLA or CMV assignments 20 times. A later analysis grouped co-occurring TCRs with DBSCAN, adding TCRdist sequence similarity when clustering within HLA-allele-positive subsets. For co-occurrence clustering, repertoires with fewer than 30,000 or more than 120,000 public chains were excluded, along with five repertoires with anomalous nucleotide sharing. Entries here come from immuneACCESS through TCRdb and include only in-frame sequences with V and J called. Some clones fail to appear in such tables; in the studies checked, an unresolved V gene covers under half of the shortfall, and the cause of the remainder is unknown. The V and J calls and clone size were taken over from that table, and D and trimming were inferred from the DNA. This sample has 180,000 or so clones in its table, and 80% to 90% of those were observed once. The ten top clones hold approximately 9.4% of the sample.

As concerns this clone: Its antigen has not been determined. Base qualities are not provided; no much larger clone lies one nucleotide away.

The cohort was made up of about 670 healthy bone marrow donors. At the time of sampling, all cohort members were nominally healthy, though unrecorded immune exposures were likely present. The donor tested CMV seropositive, placing the donor among the 289 seropositive members of the cohort. A peripheral blood sample was provided by each donor, and peripheral blood mononuclear cells were used for TCR beta sequencing. The Qiagen DNeasy Blood Extraction Kit was used to extract genomic DNA from the blood cell samples. V is reduced by 3 bases and J by 2 bases, leaving a spacing of 13 bases between them. There are 14 amino acids in the CDR3, from cysteine to phenylalanine inclusive. Of the read, only the CDR3 DNA is kept; its 42 bases are in frame from base 1. CDR1 and CDR2 (GTSNPN, SVGIG) derive from the germline V gene (reference sequence).

This clonotype was obtained from a man aged 18 to 29 in good health and CMV-seropositive. The sample consisted of PBMCs. Here the chain combines TRBV30 and TRBJ2-5; the D gene is perhaps TRBD2, on 5 matching bases. The CDR3 region reads CAWRGLWRQETQYF. The nucleotide sequence is TGTGCCTGGAGGGGTCTTTGGAGGCAAGAGACCCAGTACTTC.